Given below is one TCR beta chain in context. This clonotype was observed a handful of times. Its binding antigen is unknown. No much larger clonotype is one base removed from it; base qualities were not supplied. CDR1 and CDR2, looked up from the germline V gene, are SGHVS and FNYEAQ. The CDR3 spans 20 residues, from the cysteine through the phenylalanine. The DNA shown is the 60-base CDR3, in frame from base 1. After removal of 5 bases from V and 3 bases from J, the junction retains 17 bases not matched to a gene. The library was built by means of PCR. The data were produced on an Illumina HiSeq 2500. Molecular barcoding was employed in the preparation of TCR libraries, with unique molecular identifiers being used to normalize TCRbeta repertoire quantification. In TCRdb, the public reads were trimmed at Q25 with fastp and aligned with MiXCR, with productive beta chains retained. Merged by CDR3 protein, the rows form single entries marked with the most common genes and DNA. Counted in this sample were around 100,000 distinct CDR3 sequences; around a tenth of them appeared once. The ten largest clones take up 30% to 35% of the sample.

This specimen's treatment or condition label, per the study, means: allogeneic hematopoietic cell transplantation with graft depleted of TCRalphabeta T cells and CD19 B cells. Transplant recipients were children who received TCRalphabeta/CD19-depleted allogeneic hematopoietic cell grafts. This entry comes from a study of T-cell reconstitution after alpha-beta-depleted transplantation in children (dated by TCRdb to the mid-2010s). Concerning the study at large: Using TCR repertoire profiling, the study quantitatively followed how T-cell immune reconstitution unfolded in children after TCRalphabeta/CD19-depleted allogeneic hematopoietic cell transplantation. The paper's findings and limits, for the study overall: Over the following months the frequencies of hyperexpanded clones went down, and after one year T-cell counts and TCRbeta diversity were mostly credited to newly produced T cells. Apparently early alphabetaT-cell count recovery about two months after transplant reportedly relied on only several hundred rapidly expanded clones derived from non-depleted graft cells. In some patients, high TCRbeta diversity at day 60 was attributed to recipient T cells and intrathymic progenitors that had survived conditioning.

This receptor chain uses TRBV7-6 and TRBJ2-1, with TRBD2 identical over 12 junction bases. This specimen was PBMCs, taken before TCRalphabeta/CD19-depleted stem cell transplant. This clonotype originated in a boy under 10 years old with acute lymphoblastic leukemia, due to receive a stem cell transplant. The nucleotide sequence reads TGTGCCAGCAGCCCTAGTAGGGGGCTAGCGGGAGGGAAGTTCTACAATGAGCAGTTCTTC. It is translated as CASSPSRGLAGGKFYNEQFF. This CDR3, with the reference TRBV7-6 and TRBJ2-1 proteins standing in past its ends, gives the full variable domain GAGVSQSPRYKVTKRGQDVALRCDPISGHVSLYWYRQALGQGPEFLTYFNYEAQQDKSGLPNDRFSAERPEGSISTLTIQRTEQRDSAMYRCASSPSRGLAGGKFYNEQFFGPGTRLTVL.